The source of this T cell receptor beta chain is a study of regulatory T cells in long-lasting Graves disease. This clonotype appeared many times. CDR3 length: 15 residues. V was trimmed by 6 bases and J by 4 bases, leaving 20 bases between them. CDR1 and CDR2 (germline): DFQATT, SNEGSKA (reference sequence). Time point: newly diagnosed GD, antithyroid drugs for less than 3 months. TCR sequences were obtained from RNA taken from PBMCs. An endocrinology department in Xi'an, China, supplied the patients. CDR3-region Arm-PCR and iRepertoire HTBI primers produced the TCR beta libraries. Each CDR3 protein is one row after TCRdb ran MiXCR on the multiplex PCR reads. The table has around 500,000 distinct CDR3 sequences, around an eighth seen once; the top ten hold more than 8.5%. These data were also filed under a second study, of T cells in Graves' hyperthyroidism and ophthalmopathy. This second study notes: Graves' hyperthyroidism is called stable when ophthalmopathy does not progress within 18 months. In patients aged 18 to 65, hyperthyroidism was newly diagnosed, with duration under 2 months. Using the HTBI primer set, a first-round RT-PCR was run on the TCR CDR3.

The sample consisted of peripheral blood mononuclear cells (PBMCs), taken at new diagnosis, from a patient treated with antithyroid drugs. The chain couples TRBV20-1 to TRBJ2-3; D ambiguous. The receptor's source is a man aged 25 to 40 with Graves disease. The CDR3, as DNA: TGCAGTGCGAGGACGAATAGGGCGGACCCAGATACGCAGTATTTT. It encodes CSARTNRADPDTQYF.